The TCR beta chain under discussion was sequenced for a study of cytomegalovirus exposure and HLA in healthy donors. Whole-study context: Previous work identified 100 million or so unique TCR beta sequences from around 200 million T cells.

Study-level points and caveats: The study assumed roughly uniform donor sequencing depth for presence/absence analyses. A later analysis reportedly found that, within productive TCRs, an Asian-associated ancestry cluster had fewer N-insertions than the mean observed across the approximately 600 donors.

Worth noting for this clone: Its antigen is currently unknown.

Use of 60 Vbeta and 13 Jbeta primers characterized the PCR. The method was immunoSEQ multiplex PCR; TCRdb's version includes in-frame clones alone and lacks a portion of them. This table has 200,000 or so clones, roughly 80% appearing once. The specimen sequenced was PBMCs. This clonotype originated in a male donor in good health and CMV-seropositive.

The CDR3 nucleotides are TGTGCCAGCAGCTGGCCTAGCGGTGAGCAGTTCTTC. It translates to CASSWPSGEQFF. The V call is TRBV7-3, the J call TRBJ2-1; 7 positions match TRBD2. The trim removed 4 bases at V and 9 bases at J, leaving 3 bases unmatched. Germline V gives CDR1 SGHTA, CDR2 FQGTGA. CDR3 size: 12 residues.